This entry is about one T cell receptor (beta chain). Antigen: not known. The data were obtained in a study of cytomegalovirus exposure and HLA in healthy donors. Looked up from germline, CDR1 is SGHNT and CDR2 is YYREEE (reference sequence). Trimming stripped 10 bases from V and 2 bases from J, with 10 bases between. The CDR3 is 11 amino acids. The PCR employed 60 Vbeta primers together with 13 Jbeta primers. Measured with immunoSEQ multiplex PCR; TCRdb has only the in-frame clones, and not every one. The data contain about 70,000 clones, 62% of them singletons. Points from the study as a whole: Earlier analysis looked at TCR beta V segments, and most were productive about 87% or about 30% of the time. Some highly shared sequence variants likely arose as a pipeline artifact.

The sample taken for sequencing was PBMCs. The V call is TRBV5-4, the J call TRBJ2-7; TRBD2 is a possible D gene (6 bases). The receptor's source is a man aged 25-45 years in good health and CMV-seronegative. The CDR3 DNA is TGTGCCTGGGACTCAGCCTACGAGCAGTACTTC. Residues: CAWDSAYEQYF.